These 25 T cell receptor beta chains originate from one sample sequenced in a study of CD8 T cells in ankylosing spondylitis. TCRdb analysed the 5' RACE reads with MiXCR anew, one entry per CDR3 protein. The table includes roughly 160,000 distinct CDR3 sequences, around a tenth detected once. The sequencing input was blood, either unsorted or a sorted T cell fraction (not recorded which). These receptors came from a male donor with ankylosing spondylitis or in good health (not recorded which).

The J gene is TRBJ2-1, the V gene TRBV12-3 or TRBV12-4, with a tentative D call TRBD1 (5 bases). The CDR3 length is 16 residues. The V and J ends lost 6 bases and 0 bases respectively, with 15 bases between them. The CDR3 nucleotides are TGTGCCAGCAGCCCTGACAGCTCGGGCTCCTACAATGAGCAGTTCTTC. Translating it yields CASSPDSSGSYNEQFF.

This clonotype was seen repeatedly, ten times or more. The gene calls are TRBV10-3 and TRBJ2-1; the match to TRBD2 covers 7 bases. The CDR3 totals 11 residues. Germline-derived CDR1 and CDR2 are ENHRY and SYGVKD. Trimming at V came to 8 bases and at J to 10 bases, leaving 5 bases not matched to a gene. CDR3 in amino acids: CAIAELAEQFF. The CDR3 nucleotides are TGTGCCATCGCCGAACTAGCGGAGCAGTTCTTC.

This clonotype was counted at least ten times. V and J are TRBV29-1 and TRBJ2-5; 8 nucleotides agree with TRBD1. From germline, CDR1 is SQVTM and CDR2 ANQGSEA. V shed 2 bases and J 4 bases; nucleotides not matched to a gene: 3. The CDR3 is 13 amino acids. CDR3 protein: CSVETGTGETQYF. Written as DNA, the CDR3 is TGCAGCGTTGAAACCGGGACAGGAGAGACCCAGTACTTC.

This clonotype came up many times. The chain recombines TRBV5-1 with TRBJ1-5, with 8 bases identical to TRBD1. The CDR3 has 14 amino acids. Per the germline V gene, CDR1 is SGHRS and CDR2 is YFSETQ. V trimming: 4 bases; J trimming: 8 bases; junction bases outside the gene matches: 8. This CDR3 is CASSPTGAMEPQHF. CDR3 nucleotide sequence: TGCGCCAGCAGCCCGACAGGGGCTATGGAGCCCCAGCATTTT.

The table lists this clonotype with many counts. CDR3 residues: CASGQGISNQPQHF. CDR3 sequence (DNA): TGTGCCAGCGGACAGGGAATTAGCAATCAGCCCCAGCATTTT. V and J are TRBV12-3 or TRBV12-4 and TRBJ1-5; 8 bases agree with TRBD1. The CDR3 loop spans 14 amino acids. Germline trimming cut 8 bases from V and 0 bases from J; bases unmatched to any gene: 3.

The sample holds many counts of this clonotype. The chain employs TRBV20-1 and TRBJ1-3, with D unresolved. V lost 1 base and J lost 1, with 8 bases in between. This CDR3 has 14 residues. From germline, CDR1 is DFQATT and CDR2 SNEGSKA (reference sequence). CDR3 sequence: CSARATKSGNTIYF. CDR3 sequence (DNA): TGCAGTGCTAGAGCGACAAAATCTGGAAACACCATATATTTT.

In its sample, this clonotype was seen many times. The chain's CDR3 is CAISQNTGELFF. Here the CDR3 DNA reads TGTGCCATCAGCCAGAACACCGGGGAGCTGTTTTTT. The chain combines TRBV10-3 with TRBJ2-2; D gene unclear. CDR3 length: 12 residues. The germline CDR1 and CDR2 sequences are ENHRY and SYGVKD. The ends were cut back, 6 bases at V and 1 base at J, with 3 bases in the middle.

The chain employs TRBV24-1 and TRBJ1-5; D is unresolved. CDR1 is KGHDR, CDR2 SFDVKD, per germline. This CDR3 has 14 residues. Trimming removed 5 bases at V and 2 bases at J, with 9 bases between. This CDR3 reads CATSAGMGNQPQHF. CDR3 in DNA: TGTGCCACCAGTGCGGGTATGGGCAATCAGCCCCAGCATTTT.

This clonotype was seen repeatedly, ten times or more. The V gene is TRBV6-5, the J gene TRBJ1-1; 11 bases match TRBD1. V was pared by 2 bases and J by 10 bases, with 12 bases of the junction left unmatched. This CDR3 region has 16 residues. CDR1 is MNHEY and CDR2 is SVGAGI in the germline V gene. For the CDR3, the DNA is TGTGCCAGCAGTTACCGGTGGGGACAGGGGGGAATTGTAGCTTTCTTT. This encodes CASSYRWGQGGIVAFF.

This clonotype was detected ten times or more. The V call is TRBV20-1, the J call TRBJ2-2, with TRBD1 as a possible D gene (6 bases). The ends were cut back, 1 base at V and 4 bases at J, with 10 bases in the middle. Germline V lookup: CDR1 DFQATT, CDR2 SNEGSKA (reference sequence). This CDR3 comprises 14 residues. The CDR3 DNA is TGCAGTGCTAGAGGGTTCAGGGGCACCGGGGAGCTGTTTTTT. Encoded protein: CSARGFRGTGELFF.

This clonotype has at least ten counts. CDR3 loop: CASSPGVAGAYNEQFF. The CDR3 DNA reads TGCGCCAGCAGCCCCGGGGTAGCGGGAGCCTACAATGAGCAGTTCTTC. The chain carries TRBV5-1 and TRBJ2-1; 9 bases are a match to TRBD2. CDR3 length: 16 amino acids. Per the germline V gene, CDR1 is SGHRS and CDR2 is YFSETQ. Germline trimming cut 4 bases from V and 2 bases from J; bases unmatched to any gene: 7.

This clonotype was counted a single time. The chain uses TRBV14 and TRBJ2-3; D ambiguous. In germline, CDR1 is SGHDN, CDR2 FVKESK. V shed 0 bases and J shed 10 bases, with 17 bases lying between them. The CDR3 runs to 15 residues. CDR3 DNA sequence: TGTGCCAGCAGCCAAGATGGAATCGCAAGATGGGCGCAGTATTTT. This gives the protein CASSQDGIARWAQYF.

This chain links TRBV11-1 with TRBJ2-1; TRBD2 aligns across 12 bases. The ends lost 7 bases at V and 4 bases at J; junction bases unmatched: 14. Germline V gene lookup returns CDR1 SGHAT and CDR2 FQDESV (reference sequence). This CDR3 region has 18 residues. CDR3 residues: CASTPTSGRPSPYNEQFF. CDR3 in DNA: TGTGCCAGCACCCCAACTAGCGGGAGGCCATCCCCATACAATGAGCAGTTCTTC.

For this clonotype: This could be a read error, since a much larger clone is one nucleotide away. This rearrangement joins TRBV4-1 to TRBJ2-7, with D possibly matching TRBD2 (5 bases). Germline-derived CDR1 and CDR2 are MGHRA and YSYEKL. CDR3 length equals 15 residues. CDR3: CVSSPGVAPTYEQYF. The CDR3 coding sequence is TGCGTCAGCAGCCCCGGGGTAGCGCCAACCTACGAGCAGTACTTC.

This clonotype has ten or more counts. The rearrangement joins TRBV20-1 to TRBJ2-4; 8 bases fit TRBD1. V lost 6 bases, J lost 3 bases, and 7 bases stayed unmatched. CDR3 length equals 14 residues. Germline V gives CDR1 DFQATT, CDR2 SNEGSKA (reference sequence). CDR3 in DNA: TGCAGTGCCTCGACAGGGGTGGGCAAAAACATTCAGTACTTC. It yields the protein CSASTGVGKNIQYF.

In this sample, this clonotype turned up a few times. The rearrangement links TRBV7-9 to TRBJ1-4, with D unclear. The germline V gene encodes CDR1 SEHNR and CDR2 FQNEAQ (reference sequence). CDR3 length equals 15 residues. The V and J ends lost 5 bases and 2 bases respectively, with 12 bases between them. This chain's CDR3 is CASSGPLGTNEKLFF. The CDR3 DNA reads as TGTGCCAGCAGCGGCCCCCTGGGGACTAATGAAAAACTGTTTTTT.

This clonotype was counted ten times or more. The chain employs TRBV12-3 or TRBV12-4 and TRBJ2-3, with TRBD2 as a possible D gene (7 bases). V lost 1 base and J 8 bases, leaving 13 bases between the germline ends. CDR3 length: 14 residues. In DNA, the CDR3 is TGTGCCAGCAGTTTAGGGGGGGGGCTTGGTACGCAGTATTTT. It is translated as CASSLGGGLGTQYF.

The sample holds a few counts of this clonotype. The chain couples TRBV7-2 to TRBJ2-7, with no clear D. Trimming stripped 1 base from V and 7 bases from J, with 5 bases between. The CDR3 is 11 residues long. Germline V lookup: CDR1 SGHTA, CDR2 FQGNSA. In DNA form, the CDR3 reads TGTGCCAGCAGCTTAGGACAAGAGCAGTACTTC. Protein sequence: CASSLGQEQYF. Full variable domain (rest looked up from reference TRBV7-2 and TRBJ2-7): GAGVSQSPSNKVTEKGKDVELRCDPISGHTALYWYRQSLGQGLEFLIYFQGNSAPDKSGLPSDRFSAERTGGSVSTLTIQRTQQEDSAVYLCASSLGQEQYFGPGTRLTVT.

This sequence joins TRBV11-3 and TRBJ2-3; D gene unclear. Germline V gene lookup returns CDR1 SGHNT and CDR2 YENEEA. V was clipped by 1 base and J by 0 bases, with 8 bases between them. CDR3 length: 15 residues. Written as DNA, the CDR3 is TGTGCCAGCAGCTTAGGGCCGGATAGCACAGATACGCAGTATTTT. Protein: CASSLGPDSTDTQYF.

The CDR3 DNA reads TGTGCCACCAGTGATCGGCGGGGGGACCGGGAGACCCAGTACTTC. It specifies CATSDRRGDRETQYF. V and J are TRBV24-1 and TRBJ2-5; 8 bases align to TRBD2. V gave up 3 bases and J gave up 5 bases; unmatched junction bases: 7. The CDR3 length is 15 residues. Germline V gene sequence: CDR1 KGHDR, CDR2 SFDVKD.

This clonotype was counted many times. CDR3 DNA sequence: TGTGCCAGCAGTTTAAAGGGACGGCATGGTCAGCCCCAGCATTTT. It is translated as CASSLKGRHGQPQHF. The rearrangement uses TRBV12-3 or TRBV12-4 and TRBJ1-5; maybe TRBD1 (5 bases). This CDR3 has 15 residues. V was pared by 2 bases and J by 6 bases, with 14 bases between.

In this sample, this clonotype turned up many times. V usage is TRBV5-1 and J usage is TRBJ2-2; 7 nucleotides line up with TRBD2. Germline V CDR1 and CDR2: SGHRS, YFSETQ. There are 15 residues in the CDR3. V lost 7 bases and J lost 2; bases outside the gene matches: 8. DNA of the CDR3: TGCGCCAGCCAAACCCTAGCGGTTAACACCGGGGAGCTGTTTTTT. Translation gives CASQTLAVNTGELFF.

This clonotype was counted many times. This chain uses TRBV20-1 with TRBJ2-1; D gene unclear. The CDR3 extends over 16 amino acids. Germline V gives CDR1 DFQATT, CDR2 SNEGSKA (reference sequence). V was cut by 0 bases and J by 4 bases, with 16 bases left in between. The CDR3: CSARDTRKLRYNEQFF. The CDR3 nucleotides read TGCAGTGCTAGAGATACAAGGAAGCTAAGATACAATGAGCAGTTCTTC.

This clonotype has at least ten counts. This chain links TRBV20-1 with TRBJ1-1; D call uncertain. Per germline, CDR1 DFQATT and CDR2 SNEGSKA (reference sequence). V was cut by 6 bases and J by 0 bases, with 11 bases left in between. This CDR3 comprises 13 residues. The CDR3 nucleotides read TGCAGTGCCCCACCTAACCTGAACACTGAAGCTTTCTTT. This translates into CSAPPNLNTEAFF.

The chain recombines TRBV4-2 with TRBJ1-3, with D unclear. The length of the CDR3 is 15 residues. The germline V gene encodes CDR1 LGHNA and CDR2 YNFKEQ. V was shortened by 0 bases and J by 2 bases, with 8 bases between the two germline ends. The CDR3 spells CASSQDSGAGNTIYF. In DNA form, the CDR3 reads TGTGCCAGCAGCCAAGATTCCGGGGCTGGAAACACCATATATTTT.